The sequence of this T cell receptor (beta chain) was determined in a study of T cells in localized non-small cell lung cancer. Sequenced by immunoSEQ multiplex PCR; TCRdb stores in-frame clones only, minus some. The table has around 8,000 clones, 92% seen once. There are 13 residues in the CDR3. The V gene lost 0 bases and the J gene lost 7 bases, with 9 bases spanning the gap. Per the germline V gene, CDR1 is SGHRS and CDR2 is YFSETQ. The chain joins TRBV5-1 to TRBJ2-3; D not resolved. The receptor was isolated from a male donor aged 60 or older with stage II lung adenocarcinoma. Here the sequenced sample was peripheral blood mononuclear cells, taken before any cancer treatment. CDR3 DNA: TGCGCCAGCAGCTTGGCCGGAGCACATACGCAGTATTTT. Protein sequence: CASSLAGAHTQYF.